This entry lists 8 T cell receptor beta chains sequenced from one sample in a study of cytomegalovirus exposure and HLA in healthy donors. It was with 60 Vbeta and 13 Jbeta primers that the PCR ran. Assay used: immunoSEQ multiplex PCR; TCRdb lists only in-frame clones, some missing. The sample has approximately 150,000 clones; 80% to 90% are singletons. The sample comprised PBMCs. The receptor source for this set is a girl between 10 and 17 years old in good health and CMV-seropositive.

CDR3 bases: TGCGCCAGCAGCTTGGAGACTAGCGGAAAAAGCTCCTACGAGCAGTACTTC. It yields the protein CASSLETSGKSSYEQYF. The chain employs TRBV5-1 and TRBJ2-7; 9 nucleotides match TRBD2. The V and J ends lost 0 bases and 0 bases, in that order; junction bases with no gene match: 7. CDR3 length: 17 residues. Germline V gives CDR1 SGHRS, CDR2 YFSETQ.

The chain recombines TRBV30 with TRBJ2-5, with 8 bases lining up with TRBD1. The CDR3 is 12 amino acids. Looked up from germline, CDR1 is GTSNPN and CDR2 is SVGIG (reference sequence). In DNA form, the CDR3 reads TGTGCATTGGCAGGGGGCGCAGAGACCCAGTACTTC. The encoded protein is CALAGGAETQYF.

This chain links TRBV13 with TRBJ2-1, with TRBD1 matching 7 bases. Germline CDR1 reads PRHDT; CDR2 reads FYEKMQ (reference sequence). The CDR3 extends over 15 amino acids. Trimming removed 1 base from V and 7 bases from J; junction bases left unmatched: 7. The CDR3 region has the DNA TGTGCCAGCAGCTTAGTAGGGACAGCTCCTAATGAGCAGTTCTTC. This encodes CASSLVGTAPNEQFF.

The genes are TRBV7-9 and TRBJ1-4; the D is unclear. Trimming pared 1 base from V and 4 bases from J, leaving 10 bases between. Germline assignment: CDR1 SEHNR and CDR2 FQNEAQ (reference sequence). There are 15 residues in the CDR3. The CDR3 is CASSLGPVFNEKLFF. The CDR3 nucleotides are TGTGCCAGCAGCTTAGGCCCAGTCTTTAATGAAAAACTGTTTTTT. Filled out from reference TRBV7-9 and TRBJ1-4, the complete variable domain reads DTGVSQNPRHKITKRGQNVTFRCDPISEHNRLYWYRQTLGQGPEFLTYFQNEAQLEKSRLLSDRFSAERPKGSFSTLEIQRTEQGDSAMYLCASSLGPVFNEKLFFGSGTQLSVL.

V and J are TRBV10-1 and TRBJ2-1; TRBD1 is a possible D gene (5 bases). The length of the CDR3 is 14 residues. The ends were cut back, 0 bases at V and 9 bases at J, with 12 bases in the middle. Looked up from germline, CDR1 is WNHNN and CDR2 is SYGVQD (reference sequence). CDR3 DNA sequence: TGCGCCAGCAGTGAGTCCTTAGGGGCTGCTGAGCAGTTCTTC. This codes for CASSESLGAAEQFF.

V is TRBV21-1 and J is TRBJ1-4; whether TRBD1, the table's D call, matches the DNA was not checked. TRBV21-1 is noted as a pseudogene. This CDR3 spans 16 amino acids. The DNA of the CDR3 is TGTGCCAGCAGCCCCCCCTCCGGGACAGGGAATGAAAAACTGTTTTTT. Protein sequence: CASSPPSGTGNEKLFF.

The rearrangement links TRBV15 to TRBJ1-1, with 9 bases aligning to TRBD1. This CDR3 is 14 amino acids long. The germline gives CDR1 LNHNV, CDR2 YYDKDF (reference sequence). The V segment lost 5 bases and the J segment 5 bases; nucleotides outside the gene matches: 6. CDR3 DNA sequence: TGTGCCACCAGCGGAAAGACAGGGGGGACTGAAGCTTTCTTT. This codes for CATSGKTGGTEAFF.

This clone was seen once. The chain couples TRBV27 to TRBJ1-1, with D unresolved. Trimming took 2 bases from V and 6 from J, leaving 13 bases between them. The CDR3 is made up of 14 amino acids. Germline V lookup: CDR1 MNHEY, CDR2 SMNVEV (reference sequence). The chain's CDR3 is CASSLKGARAEAFF. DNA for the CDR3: TGTGCCAGCAGTTTAAAGGGAGCGAGAGCTGAAGCTTTCTTT.